These 20 T cell receptor beta chains were sequenced from one sample in a study of T cell responses to AZD1222 COVID-19 vaccine. The data were produced by immunoSEQ multiplex PCR, yet TCRdb's version contains in-frame clones alone and is incomplete. The repertoire includes around 87,000 clones, 80% to 90% of them detected once, and more than 2% sits in the top ten. The sequences come from peripheral blood, collected 28 days after the second AZD1222 dose. These TCRs come from an adult who received the AZD1222 COVID-19 vaccine.

This clone has just a few counts. The gene calls are TRBV7-2 and TRBJ1-2; D ambiguous. This CDR3 spans 16 amino acids. CDR1 is SGHTA, CDR2 FQGNSA, per germline. V dropped 6 bases and J dropped 0 bases, with 17 bases sitting between them. In DNA, the CDR3 is TGTGCCAGCAGTCTCTCGTCAGCCTTTGCTAACTATGGCTACACCTTC. Translating gives CASSLSSAFANYGYTF.

This chain links TRBV9 with TRBJ1-3; the D gene is possibly TRBD1 (6 bases). The germline V and J ends were trimmed by 3 bases and 4 bases, with 20 bases remaining between them. The CDR3 runs 17 residues. CDR1 is SGDLS and CDR2 is YYNGEE in the germline V gene. The CDR3 is CASSAGVGQSFGNTIYF. The CDR3 DNA reads as TGTGCCAGCAGCGCCGGGGTTGGACAGTCTTTCGGAAACACCATATATTTT.

The chain uses TRBV30 and TRBJ1-4, with 10 bases identical to TRBD1. The CDR3 is made up of 14 amino acids. Germline loops: CDR1 GTSNPN, CDR2 SVGIG (reference sequence). After removal of 3 bases from V and 4 bases from J, the junction contained 2 bases not matched to a gene. The CDR3 loop is CAWRGTGVNEKLFF. For the CDR3, the DNA is TGTGCCTGGAGGGGGACAGGGGTTAATGAAAAACTGTTTTTT.

This clone was detected a few times. The chain carries TRBV5-6 and TRBJ1-1, with D maybe TRBD1 (5 bases). With 4 bases removed from V and 0 bases from J, the gap between germline ends came to 19 bases. Germline V gene sequence: CDR1 SGHDT, CDR2 YYEEEE. This CDR3 region has 17 residues. The CDR3 region is CASSIGGPHRLNTEAFF. The CDR3 DNA reads TGTGCCAGCAGCATTGGGGGTCCGCACAGGCTGAACACTGAAGCTTTCTTT.

This chain uses TRBV7-8 with TRBJ2-7; perhaps TRBD2 as D (5 bases). Germline assignment: CDR1 SGHVS and CDR2 FQNEAQ. This CDR3 has 14 residues. V was clipped by 5 bases and J by 0 bases, with 11 bases between them. The CDR3 region has the DNA TGTGCCAGCAGCCCCCGGGGAAGCTCCTACGAGCAGTACTTC. It specifies CASSPRGSSYEQYF.

The rearrangement joins TRBV6-5 to TRBJ1-1; D uncertain. The germline V and J ends were trimmed by 2 bases and 3 bases, with 13 bases remaining between them. CDR1 is MNHEY, CDR2 SVGAGI, per germline. The CDR3 is made up of 15 amino acids. The CDR3 is CASSYLGLSDTEAFF. DNA for the CDR3: TGTGCCAGCAGTTACCTAGGGTTGTCAGACACTGAAGCTTTCTTT.

The V and J genes are TRBV10-3 and TRBJ1-1; 10 positions match TRBD1. The CDR3 is 14 amino acids. Germline assignment: CDR1 ENHRY and CDR2 SYGVKD. J gave up 5 bases and V 4 bases, and 4 bases lay outside the gene matches. In nucleotides, the CDR3 is TGTGCCATCAGTGCGGGACAGGGGAGGACTGAAGCTTTCTTT. This codes for CAISAGQGRTEAFF.

The chain combines TRBV9 with TRBJ2-7; the match to TRBD1 covers 8 bases. V shed 3 bases and J 3 bases; nucleotides not matched to a gene: 5. The V gene's germline CDR1 is SGDLS and CDR2 YYNGEE. CDR3 size: 14 residues. The CDR3 sequence: CASSASGTGYEQYF. The CDR3 DNA reads as TGTGCCAGCAGCGCCTCCGGGACAGGCTACGAGCAGTACTTC.

V usage is TRBV7-8 and J usage is TRBJ1-1; D remains ambiguous. V was clipped by 1 base and J by 6 bases, with 6 bases between them. CDR1 SGHVS and CDR2 FQNEAQ come from the germline V gene. CDR3 length: 12 residues. DNA of the CDR3: TGTGCCAGCAGCTTAGAGTGGGCTGAAGCTTTCTTT. Translating it yields CASSLEWAEAFF.

The chain joins TRBV3-1 (or the pseudogene TRBV3-2) to TRBJ1-5; D remains unclear. The CDR3 spans 14 residues. The V gene's germline CDR1 is LGHDT and CDR2 YNNKEL (reference sequence). Trimming took 0 bases from V and 7 from J, leaving 10 bases between them. CDR3: CASSQDPWGQPQHF. The CDR3 DNA reads as TGTGCCAGCAGCCAAGACCCCTGGGGACAGCCCCAGCATTTT.

The chain has TRBV15 and TRBJ2-4, with no clear D. The V gene lost 5 bases and the J gene lost 2 bases, with 13 bases spanning the gap. This CDR3 is built from 15 residues. Germline CDR1 reads LNHNV; CDR2 reads YYDKDF (reference sequence). The CDR3 DNA follows: TGTGCCACCAGCCCCCCGGGTGTTACCAAAAACATTCAGTACTTC. It is translated as CATSPPGVTKNIQYF.

CDR3 bases: TGCGCCAGCAGCCCGGGACTAGTCCCCTACGAGCAGTACTTC. It translates to CASSPGLVPYEQYF. The chain joins TRBV5-1 to TRBJ2-7; TRBD2 matches at 8 bases. CDR1 and CDR2 from the germline V gene are SGHRS and YFSETQ. The CDR3 consists of 14 residues. The junction had 5 bases not matched to a gene; V was cut back by 4 bases and J by 2 bases.

This chain joins TRBV6-1 and TRBJ2-5; a weak D match, TRBD2 (6 bases). V was trimmed by 3 bases and J by 5 bases, leaving 16 bases between them. The CDR3 loop spans 15 amino acids. Germline values: CDR1 MNHNS, CDR2 SASEGT. In DNA, the CDR3 is TGTGCCAGCAGTGATAGTCGGCTCGCGGGGGAGACCCAGTACTTC. It specifies CASSDSRLAGETQYF.

This chain uses TRBV18 with TRBJ1-3; no clear D gene. Germline V CDR1 and CDR2: KGHSH, LQKENI. The CDR3 loop spans 17 amino acids. V was trimmed by 1 base and J by 0 bases, leaving 13 bases between them. The CDR3 is CASSPLETGSSGNTIYF. CDR3 bases: TGTGCCAGCTCACCACTCGAGACGGGGAGCTCTGGAAACACCATATATTTT.

The genes are TRBV3-1 (or the pseudogene TRBV3-2) and TRBJ2-6; TRBD1 might be the D (6 bases). CDR3 length: 18 amino acids. V lost 3 bases and J lost 1, with 16 bases in between. Germline V gives CDR1 LGHDT, CDR2 YNNKEL (reference sequence). The CDR3 DNA is TGTGCCAGCAGCCAGCTACAGGGTCTCTTTTCTGGGGCCAACGTCCTGACTTTC. Protein product: CASSQLQGLFSGANVLTF.

This clone was observed a few times. The same CDR3 arises from other DNA sequences in this sample as well. The chain combines TRBV28 with TRBJ2-7, with TRBD2 identical over 7 bases. This CDR3 has 18 residues. Germline loops: CDR1 MDHEN, CDR2 SYDVKM. V trimming: 6 bases; J trimming: 2 bases; junction bases outside the gene matches: 19. DNA of the CDR3: TGTGCCAGCAGCCGATCTTCCAAGACTAGCCGCTTGACCTACGAGCAGTACTTC. Translating it yields CASSRSSKTSRLTYEQYF.

The chain carries TRBV4-2 and TRBJ2-6, with TRBD2 matching 8 bases. The ends lost 7 bases at V and 2 bases at J; junction bases unmatched: 10. CDR3 length: 17 amino acids. Germline CDR1 LGHNA, CDR2 YNFKEQ. CDR3 sequence: CASTPSGSLAGANVLTF. The CDR3 nucleotides read TGTGCCAGCACGCCCAGCGGGAGTTTGGCTGGGGCCAACGTCCTGACTTTC.

The rearrangement links TRBV19 to TRBJ2-7; D is perhaps TRBD1 (7 bases). V gave up 3 bases and J gave up 5 bases, with 17 bases separating them. Germline V gives CDR1 LNHDA, CDR2 SQIVND (reference sequence). This CDR3 is built from 15 residues. The CDR3 loop reads CASSIVLQGRHEQYF. CDR3 sequence (DNA): TGTGCCAGTAGTATCGTGCTACAGGGGAGGCACGAGCAGTACTTC.

This clone was seen a handful of times. The chain joins TRBV10-1 to TRBJ2-3, with 12 bases lining up with TRBD2. V lost 5 bases to trimming and J lost 2 bases; unmatched junction nucleotides: 2. Looked up from germline, CDR1 is WNHNN and CDR2 is SYGVQD (reference sequence). The CDR3 extends over 15 amino acids. The chain's CDR3 is CASSPSGRVTDTQYF. The CDR3 nucleotides read TGCGCCAGCAGTCCTAGCGGGAGGGTCACAGATACGCAGTATTTT.

The chain's CDR3 is CASIPWGTRTGELFF. CDR3 DNA sequence: TGTGCCAGCATTCCTTGGGGGACAAGGACCGGGGAGCTGTTTTTT. V and J are TRBV6-5 and TRBJ2-2; D might be TRBD1 (6 bases). The length of the CDR3 is 15 residues. From germline, CDR1 is MNHEY and CDR2 SVGAGI. Trimming left V 7 bases short and J 5 bases short, with 17 bases between.